This TCR beta chain was captured by sequencing in a study of T cell repertoires in cytomegalovirus infection. Study summary: Public TCR beta signatures were indicative of both CMV infection and a matching HLA type.

This clonotype was seen at least ten times. Its antigen is still unknown. One entry per CDR3 protein, called by TCRdb with MiXCR from the reads. Among around 310,000 distinct CDR3 sequences listed, about a sixth were seen once. Study-wide points: Accumulated public TCR beta family frequency recognized individuals carrying CMV together with the relevant HLA. Dominant in the ex vivo response were TCR beta clonotypes restricted by HLA-C and specific for CMV.

This clonotype was sampled from a human donor in good health (CMV status not recorded). Some clones in this sample may be carry-over from other donors' samples. Sequenced material: PBMCs.

The CDR3 bases are TGTGCCAGCAGCCCGACAGGGTTTTACGAGCAGTACTTC. It codes for CASSPTGFYEQYF. The V and J genes are TRBV7-2 and TRBJ2-7; 7 nucleotides line up with TRBD1. Germline-derived CDR1 and CDR2 are SGHTA and FQGNSA. The ends lost 5 bases at V and 4 bases at J; junction bases unmatched: 5. The CDR3 loop spans 13 amino acids.